One sample yielded the 20 T cell receptor beta chains listed below, sequenced in a study of cytomegalovirus exposure and HLA in healthy donors. 60 Vbeta and 13 Jbeta primers were used in PCR. Assay used: immunoSEQ multiplex PCR; TCRdb lists only in-frame clones, some missing. The data show 150,000 to 200,000 clones, about 80% seen once. The sample taken for sequencing was PBMCs. Source of these receptors: a female donor in good health and CMV-seronegative.

This sequence joins TRBV9 and TRBJ1-2; D might be TRBD1 (5 bases). The V end was cut by 4 bases, the J end by 3 bases, with 19 bases between. The CDR3 spans 16 residues. From germline, CDR1 is SGDLS and CDR2 YYNGEE. The chain's CDR3 is CASSHQTEVGDYGYTF. The CDR3 nucleotides are TGTGCCAGCAGCCACCAGACAGAGGTTGGGGACTATGGCTACACCTTC.

This rearrangement joins TRBV7-8 to TRBJ2-7; D is perhaps TRBD2 (6 bases). Germline V lookup: CDR1 SGHVS, CDR2 FQNEAQ. Trimming took 1 base from V and 4 from J, leaving 11 bases between them. The CDR3 loop spans 14 amino acids. In DNA, the CDR3 is TGTGCCAGCAGCTTAGAGGGACTTCAATACGAGCAGTACTTC. This codes for CASSLEGLQYEQYF.

This clone was observed once. This sequence joins TRBV15 and TRBJ2-7; 10 positions match TRBD2. V was clipped by 1 base and J by 7 bases; unmatched bases: 7. Looked up from germline, CDR1 is LNHNV and CDR2 is YYDKDF (reference sequence). The CDR3 sequence is 15 residues long. The CDR3 DNA reads as TGTGCCACCAGCAGAGGCAGTCTAGCGGGAGTAGAGCAGTACTTC. Encoded protein: CATSRGSLAGVEQYF.

CDR3 in DNA: TGCGCCAGCAGCCCCGGGACAGGGCAATCACCCCTCCACTTT. Residues: CASSPGTGQSPLHF. The genes are TRBV5-1 and TRBJ1-6; TRBD1 aligns across 9 bases. CDR3 length: 14 amino acids. Germline V gene sequence: CDR1 SGHRS, CDR2 YFSETQ. V shed 4 bases and J 10 bases; nucleotides not matched to a gene: 6.

The rearrangement uses TRBV30 and TRBJ2-2; 9 bases fit TRBD2. The CDR3 is 13 amino acids. The V and J ends lost 3 bases and 6 bases, in that order; junction bases with no gene match: 2. Looked up from germline, CDR1 is GTSNPN and CDR2 is SVGIG (reference sequence). The DNA of the CDR3 is TGTGCCTGGAGGGGGACTAGCTCCGGGGAGCTGTTTTTT. Its protein is CAWRGTSSGELFF.

This CDR3 is CASSLQGTYGYTF. The CDR3 DNA follows: TGTGCCAGCAGTTTACAGGGGACCTATGGCTACACCTTC. The chain combines TRBV27 with TRBJ1-2, with D possibly matching TRBD1 (6 bases). V gave up 2 bases and J gave up 4 bases, with 8 bases separating them. Germline values: CDR1 MNHEY, CDR2 SMNVEV (reference sequence). The CDR3 has 13 amino acids.

The chain recombines TRBV27 with TRBJ1-2; TRBD1 matches at 10 bases. From germline, CDR1 is MNHEY and CDR2 SMNVEV (reference sequence). This CDR3 comprises 15 residues. Unmatched junction bases numbered 10, after V lost 5 bases and J lost 7 bases. The CDR3 DNA follows: TGTGCCAGCAGTCCATGGGACAGGGGCTGGGGTGGCTACACCTTC. Its translation: CASSPWDRGWGGYTF.

The V call is TRBV7-9, the J call TRBJ2-4; 8 positions agree with TRBD2. This CDR3 is built from 14 residues. V lost 8 bases, J lost 5 bases, and 8 bases stayed unmatched. The V gene's germline CDR1 is SEHNR and CDR2 FQNEAQ (reference sequence). The CDR3 protein is CASVPGLVENIQYF. For the CDR3, the DNA is TGTGCCAGCGTCCCGGGACTAGTGGAAAACATTCAGTACTTC. Drawing the rest from reference TRBV7-9 and TRBJ2-4, the complete variable domain is DTGVSQNPRHKITKRGQNVTFRCDPISEHNRLYWYRQTLGQGPEFLTYFQNEAQLEKSRLLSDRFSAERPKGSFSTLEIQRTEQGDSAMYLCASVPGLVENIQYFGAGTRLSVL.

The chain carries TRBV27 and TRBJ2-7; TRBD1 aligns across 7 bases. Germline V CDR1 and CDR2: MNHEY, SMNVEV (reference sequence). The CDR3 consists of 15 residues. The V and J ends lost 0 bases and 2 bases, in that order; junction bases with no gene match: 4. CDR3 coding DNA: TGTGCCAGCAGTTTATCAGGACAGGCTCCCTACGAGCAGTACTTC. Amino acid sequence: CASSLSGQAPYEQYF.

V usage is TRBV18 and J usage is TRBJ2-1; no definite D call. The CDR3 consists of 14 residues. Germline CDR1 is KGHSH and CDR2 is LQKENI. The V and J ends lost 3 bases and 6 bases respectively, with 12 bases between them. The DNA for the CDR3 is TGTGCCAGCTCACCGTTTGCGGAAAGCAATGAGCAGTTCTTC. It codes for CASSPFAESNEQFF.

The chain recombines TRBV5-4 with TRBJ2-7, with 10 bases matching TRBD2. Germline CDR1 SGHNT, CDR2 YYREEE (reference sequence). V gave up 6 bases and J gave up 4 bases; unmatched junction bases: 22. This CDR3 contains 19 residues. The CDR3 sequence: CASIPGDLSGGRQEYEQYF. CDR3 coding DNA: TGTGCCAGCATCCCGGGGGACCTTAGCGGGGGGCGCCAAGAATACGAGCAGTACTTC.

The rearrangement links TRBV6-1 to TRBJ1-4; tentative D call: TRBD1 (6 bases). CDR3 length: 16 residues. The germline gives CDR1 MNHNS, CDR2 SASEGT. Trimming removed 0 bases from V and 4 bases from J, with 12 bases in between. This CDR3 reads CASSEARTVGNEKLFF. The DNA for the CDR3 is TGTGCCAGCAGTGAAGCGAGGACAGTGGGTAATGAAAAACTGTTTTTT.

This clone was seen only a few times. The chain recombines TRBV5-5 with TRBJ1-2; no clear D gene. The CDR3 extends over 14 amino acids. Germline assignment: CDR1 SGHKS and CDR2 YYEKEE (reference sequence). V lost 0 bases and J 9 bases, leaving 15 bases between the germline ends. CDR3 loop: CASSLGLGRGSYTF. The CDR3 DNA sequence: TGTGCCAGCAGCTTGGGGCTAGGACGGGGAAGCTACACCTTC.

The chain has TRBV4-1 and TRBJ2-7, with 10 positions matching TRBD2. With 4 bases clipped from V and 2 bases from J, the junction kept 14 bases outside the gene matches. Germline V gene sequence: CDR1 MGHRA, CDR2 YSYEKL. The CDR3 sequence is 18 residues long. The CDR3 protein is CASSLRSQSGLATYEQYF. In DNA form, the CDR3 reads TGCGCCAGCAGCCTCAGGAGCCAGTCGGGACTAGCGACCTACGAGCAGTACTTC.

The rearrangement links TRBV7-9 to TRBJ1-1, with TRBD1 as a possible D gene (5 bases). The CDR3 is made up of 13 amino acids. The germline CDR1 and CDR2 sequences are SEHNR and FQNEAQ (reference sequence). V lost 5 bases and J 1 base, leaving 8 bases between the germline ends. The DNA of the CDR3 is TGTGCCAGCAGCGTACAGGAGAACACTGAAGCTTTCTTT. Translated: CASSVQENTEAFF.

The chain is built from TRBV10-3 and TRBJ1-2; the match to TRBD1 covers 7 bases. V shed 3 bases, J shed 4 bases, and the junction held 8 bases outside the gene matches. CDR3 length: 15 amino acids. Germline V gene sequence: CDR1 ENHRY, CDR2 SYGVKD. CDR3 in DNA: TGTGCCATCAGTGAAGGGGGACAGAGCCTCTATGGCTACACCTTC. Encoded protein: CAISEGGQSLYGYTF.

V gene TRBV7-6 combines with J gene TRBJ1-1; D is unclear. CDR1 and CDR2 from the germline V gene are SGHVS and FNYEAQ. V was cut by 5 bases and J by 3 bases, with 13 bases left in between. This CDR3 spans 14 amino acids. This CDR3 reads CASSPAGVDTEAFF. In nucleotides, the CDR3 is TGTGCCAGCAGCCCAGCCGGAGTTGACACTGAAGCTTTCTTT.

In DNA form, the CDR3 reads TGTGCCAGCAGCTTAGGGGGGGCTCGAGCTTTCTTT. It translates to CASSLGGARAFF. The chain has TRBV5-4 and TRBJ1-1; possibly TRBD1 for D (6 bases). Germline lookup yields CDR1 SGHNT and CDR2 YYREEE (reference sequence). Deletions cut 2 bases from V and 10 bases from J, with 12 bases between. This CDR3 spans 12 amino acids.

This chain uses TRBV27 with TRBJ1-4, with 11 bases matching TRBD1. V shed 2 bases, J shed 7 bases, and the junction held 6 bases outside the gene matches. This CDR3 is 16 amino acids long. Looked up from germline, CDR1 is MNHEY and CDR2 is SMNVEV (reference sequence). The CDR3 is CASSLNAGTGGEKLFF. The CDR3 DNA reads as TGTGCCAGCAGTTTAAACGCCGGGACAGGGGGTGAAAAACTGTTTTTT. Based on the CDR3 plus reference TRBV27 and TRBJ1-4, the full variable domain is EAQVTQNPRYLITVTGKKLTVTCSQNMNHEYMSWYRQDPGLGLRQIYYSMNVEVTDKGDVPEGYKVSRKEKRNFPLILESPSPNQTSLYFCASSLNAGTGGEKLFFGSGTQLSVL.

Here the CDR3 reads CASSGGPQGGEQFF. CDR3 in DNA: TGCGCCAGCAGCGGGGGCCCTCAGGGCGGTGAGCAGTTCTTC. V usage is TRBV5-1 and J usage is TRBJ2-1, with D possibly TRBD1 on 6 matching bases. Germline V gene data show CDR1 as SGHRS and CDR2 as YFSETQ. Trimming shortened V by 4 bases and J by 9 bases, and 17 bases separated the two germline ends. The length of the CDR3 is 14 residues.